This T cell receptor beta chain was sequenced for a study of T-cell reconstitution after alpha-beta-depleted transplantation in children. General study results and limits: Recipient T cells and thymic progenitors that survived were the source of the high TCRbeta diversity seen at day 60 in some patients. T-cell counts and diversity were attributed mostly to newly produced T cells one year after transplant. Approximately two months post-transplant, alpha-beta T cells reportedly originated from several hundred expanded graft clones.

Germline V gene data show CDR1 as MNHEY and CDR2 as SVGAGI. The CDR3 is made up of 16 amino acids. With 0 bases removed from V and 1 base from J, the gap between germline ends came to 12 bases. The library targeted TCRbeta and was prepared with unique molecular identifiers. TCRdb reprocessed the PCR reads via MiXCR and lists one record per CDR3 protein. The table lists about 140,000 distinct CDR3 sequences, around 10% of them singletons, with around 18% in the top ten. Turning to this clonotype: Its antigen is not known.

This TCR came from a female patient aged 2 to 10 who had a stem cell transplant for congenital amegakaryocytic thrombocytopenia, so the T cells may come from the graft donor. The chain links TRBV6-5 to TRBJ1-2; tentatively, D is TRBD1 (5 bases). The input for sequencing was PBMCs, mostly from graft donor cells, taken 180 days after TCRalphabeta/CD19-depleted stem cell transplant. CDR3 DNA: TGTGCCAGCAGTTACTCAATAAGGGGAGGTAACTATGGCTACACCTTC. This encodes CASSYSIRGGNYGYTF.